This T cell receptor (beta chain) was sequenced during a study of graft-versus-host responses after intestinal transplantation. A note on this clone: Its antigen is undetermined.

Repertoires were generated with immunoSEQ multiplex PCR, while TCRdb's copy carries only in-frame clones and drops some. Among about 92,000 clones, just over 90% were seen once, and the ten largest hold roughly 5.5%. V gave up 3 bases and J gave up 0 bases, with 8 bases separating them. The CDR3 loop spans 15 amino acids. From germline, CDR1 is LGHNT and CDR2 FRNRAP. The source of this sequence is a human donor who received an intestinal transplant. The chain has TRBV12-5 and TRBJ2-2, with D perhaps TRBD1 (5 bases). The specimen comprised unstimulated CD8+ T cells sorted from spleen or lymph node cells, sampled before intestinal transplant. The CDR3 is CASGFDSSNTGELFF. The CDR3 DNA reads TGTGCTAGTGGTTTTGACAGTTCGAACACCGGGGAGCTGTTTTTT.